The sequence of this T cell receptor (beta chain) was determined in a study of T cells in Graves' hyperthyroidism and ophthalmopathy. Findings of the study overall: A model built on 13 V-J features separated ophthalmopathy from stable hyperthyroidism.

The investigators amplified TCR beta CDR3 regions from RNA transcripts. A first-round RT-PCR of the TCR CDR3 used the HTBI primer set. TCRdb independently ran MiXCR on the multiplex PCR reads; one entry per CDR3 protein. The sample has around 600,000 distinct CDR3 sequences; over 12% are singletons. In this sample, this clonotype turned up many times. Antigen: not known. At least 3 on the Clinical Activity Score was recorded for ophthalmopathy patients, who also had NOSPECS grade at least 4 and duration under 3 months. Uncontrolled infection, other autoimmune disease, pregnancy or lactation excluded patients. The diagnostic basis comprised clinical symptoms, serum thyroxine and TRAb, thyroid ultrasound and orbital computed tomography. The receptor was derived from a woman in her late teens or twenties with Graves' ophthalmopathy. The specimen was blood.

The CDR3 spells CSVVDVNTEAFF. In nucleotides, the CDR3 is TGCAGCGTTGTAGACGTGAACACTGAAGCTTTCTTT. The genes are TRBV29-1 and TRBJ1-1; unclear D gene. V was pared by 4 bases and J by 0 bases, with 6 bases between. CDR3 size: 12 residues. Germline V gives CDR1 SQVTM, CDR2 ANQGSEA.